The clone carrying this T cell receptor (beta chain) was counted a few times. The antigen is unknown. Using immunoSEQ multiplex PCR, the repertoire was profiled, and TCRdb retains in-frame clones only, with some absent. This sample carries 2,000 to 2,500 clones, around 76% of them seen once, and the ten largest clones take 30% to 40%. This specimen comes from a study of lymphopenia after photon versus proton radiotherapy. Study results and caveats: Oligoclonal CD8+ Temra expansion after nadir drove photon patients' diversity drop.

The CDR3 is 14 residues long. Germline V gives CDR1 SGHRS, CDR2 YFSETQ. The V end lost 0 bases, the J end lost 0 bases, and 5 bases lay between the germline ends. The chain employs TRBV5-1 and TRBJ2-3, with TRBD1 as a possible D gene (5 bases). Sample: peripheral blood, taken from a patient treated with photon-based radiotherapy. The sequence derives from an elderly man with cholangiocarcinoma. The CDR3 DNA follows: TGCGCCAGCAGCTTGGGACAGAGCACAGATACGCAGTATTTT. Its translation: CASSLGQSTDTQYF.